The clone carrying this T cell receptor (beta chain) was seen repeatedly, ten times or more. Its specificity is not known. Constant-region reverse primers amplified full-length variable regions, followed by semi-nested Nested Universal Primer A PCR. TCRdb reanalysed the 5' RACE reads using MiXCR and keeps one entry per CDR3 protein. The repertoire holds around 21,000 distinct CDR3 sequences, with about 31% as singletons. Findings of the study overall: Greatest tumor Treg TCR overlap was with tumor naive CD4+ cells.

The germline CDR1 and CDR2 sequences are KGHDR and SFDVKD. The length of the CDR3 is 13 residues. Losses at the gene ends were 4 bases for V and 12 bases for J; bases not matched to a gene: 8. The source material was tumor-infiltrating naive CD4+ T cells sorted from the breast tumor. Noted subset: naive CD4+ T cells, CD4+CD45RA+CD25-. The rearrangement links TRBV24-1 to TRBJ2-1, with 7 nucleotides matching TRBD1. The source of this sequence is a female donor with breast cancer. The CDR3 sequence: CATSDLGQLGQFF. DNA for the CDR3: TGTGCCACCAGTGACCTGGGACAGTTGGGGCAGTTCTTC.